This TCR beta chain was recorded in a study of neurological immune-mediated disorders. Germline trimming cut 4 bases from V and 7 bases from J; bases unmatched to any gene: 9. Germline-derived CDR1 and CDR2 are LGHDT and YNNKEL (reference sequence). The CDR3 is 16 amino acids. This clonotype was recorded many times. One entry per CDR3 protein, called by TCRdb with MiXCR from the 5' RACE reads. Of approximately 77,000 distinct CDR3 sequences listed, about 9.4% are singletons. The source is a man in his forties or fifties in good health. The sequenced material came from PBMCs. V is TRBV3-1 and J is TRBJ2-1; 11 bases fit TRBD2. The CDR3, as DNA: TGTGCCAGCAGCCGACAACTAGCGGGAGATGGAAATGAGCAGTTCTTC. This translates into CASSRQLAGDGNEQFF.